The T cell receptor (beta chain) described here comes from a study of cytomegalovirus exposure and HLA in healthy donors. CDR1 is SGHTA and CDR2 is FQGNSA in the germline V gene. Trimming at V came to 1 base and at J to 9 bases, leaving 5 bases not matched to a gene. The CDR3 length is 15 residues. PCR used 60 Vbeta primers and 13 Jbeta primers. Repertoires were generated with immunoSEQ multiplex PCR, while TCRdb's copy carries only in-frame clones and drops some. The listing records about 52,000 clones. The chain carries TRBV7-2 and TRBJ1-6; TRBD1 aligns across 8 bases. Sequencing used PBMCs. The sequence was collected from a woman in her fifties or sixties in good health and CMV-seropositive. CDR3 nucleotide sequence: TGTGCCAGCAGCTTAGGTCAGGGGGCGAGTTCACCCCTCCACTTT. Its translation is CASSLGQGASSPLHF.